This T cell receptor beta chain was recorded in a study of T-cell memory formation after mild COVID-19. Study-level information: Largely, the TCR clusters proved donor specific.

V lost 3 bases and J 7 bases, leaving 10 bases between the germline ends. Germline V gene sequence: CDR1 MDHEN, CDR2 SYDVKM. There are 13 residues in the CDR3. This clonotype was counted only a few times. TCRdb analysed the 5' RACE reads with MiXCR anew, one entry per CDR3 protein. The table has roughly 300,000 distinct CDR3 sequences, roughly 13% seen once; the top ten hold 22%. The V call is TRBV28, the J call TRBJ2-1; D may be TRBD1 (5 bases). Sequencing was done on a sample of PBMCs or a T cell subset sorted from them (not recorded which). The clonotype comes from a man between 18 and 29 years old who had mild COVID-19 (a few samples of this study predate the infection). Cell type and time point are not known. DNA of the CDR3: TGTGCCAGCAGTTTCCCTGGGGCGAATGAGCAGTTCTTC. Translated, it gives CASSFPGANEQFF.